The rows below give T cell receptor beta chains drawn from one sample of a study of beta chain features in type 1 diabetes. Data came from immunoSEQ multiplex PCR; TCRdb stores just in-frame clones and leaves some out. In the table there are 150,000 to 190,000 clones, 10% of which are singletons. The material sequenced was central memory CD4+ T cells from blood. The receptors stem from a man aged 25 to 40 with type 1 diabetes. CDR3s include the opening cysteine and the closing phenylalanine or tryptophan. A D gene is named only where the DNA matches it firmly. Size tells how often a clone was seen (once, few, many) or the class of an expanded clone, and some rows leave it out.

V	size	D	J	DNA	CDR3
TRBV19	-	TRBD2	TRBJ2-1	TGTGCCAGTAGTATCGGACTAGCGGGAGGAATTGAGCAGTTCTTC	CASSIGLAGGIEQFF
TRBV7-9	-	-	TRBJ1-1	TGTGCCAGCAGCCCCGCGGCGGGTTGGAACACTGAAGCTTTCTTT	CASSPAAGWNTEAFF
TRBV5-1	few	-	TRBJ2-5	TGCGCCAGCAGCTTGGAGTGGGGGCGACAAGAGACCCAGTACTTC	CASSLEWGRQETQYF
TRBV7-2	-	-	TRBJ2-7	TGTGCCAGCAGCCTTACCGCGGGGAGCGCTAGCTCCTACGAGCAGTACTTC	CASSLTAGSASSYEQYF
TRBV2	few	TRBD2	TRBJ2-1	TGTGCCAGCAGTTCCTTGACTAGCGACAATGAGCAGTTCTTC	CASSSLTSDNEQFF
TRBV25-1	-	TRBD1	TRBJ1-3	TGTGCCAGCAGTCCCTCAGGGGGCTCGAGAAACACCATATATTTT	CASSPSGGSRNTIYF
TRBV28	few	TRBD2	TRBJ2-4	TGTGCCAGCGGGTTACTAGCGGGAGTCGGACACATTCAGTACTTC	CASGLLAGVGHIQYF
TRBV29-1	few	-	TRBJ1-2	TGCAGCGCCGGGGGGGCTAACTATGGCTACACCTTC	CSAGGANYGYTF
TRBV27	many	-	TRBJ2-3	TGTGCCAGCAGTCCACCTCGGGAGCGGGCCAGGGTAGATACGCAGTATTTT	CASSPPRERARVDTQYF
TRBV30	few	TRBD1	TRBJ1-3	TGTGCCTGGAGTGTGACAGGGGAAGGAAACACCATATATTTT	CAWSVTGEGNTIYF
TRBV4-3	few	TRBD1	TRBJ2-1	TGCGCCAGCAGCCAAGGGGACAGGGATATCAATGAGCAGTTCTTC	CASSQGDRDINEQFF
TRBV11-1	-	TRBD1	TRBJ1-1	TGTGCCAGCAGCCAGGGGGTTCAGAACACTGAAGCTTTCTTT	CASSQGVQNTEAFF
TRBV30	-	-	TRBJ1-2	TGTGCCTGGAGTGGTAGTTTGGGCTACACCTTC	CAWSGSLGYTF
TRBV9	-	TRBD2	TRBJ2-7	TGTGCCAGCAGCGTAAATAGCGCGGGAGGGCAGTACTTC	CASSVNSAGGQYF
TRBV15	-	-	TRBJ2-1	TGTGCCACCAGCAGAGGACCCGCGGGAACCACCGAGGACAATGAGCAGTTCTTC	CATSRGPAGTTEDNEQFF
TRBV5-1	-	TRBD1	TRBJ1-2	TGCGCCAGCAGCCTGACCGGCCCAGGGGGCTATGGCTACACCTTC	CASSLTGPGGYGYTF
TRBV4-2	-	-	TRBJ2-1	TGTGCCAGCAGCCAAGATCTGAATAGCGAGAAGCAGTTCTTC	CASSQDLNSEKQFF
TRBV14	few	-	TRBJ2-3	TGTGCCAGCAGCCAAGGCCCCCGGGATACGCAGTATTTT	CASSQGPRDTQYF
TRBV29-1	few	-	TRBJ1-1	TGCAGCGTTGAAACGGGGACTGAAGCTTTCTTT	CSVETGTEAFF
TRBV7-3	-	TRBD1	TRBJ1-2	TGTGCCAGCAGCACGGGACAGGGGGCGATTCGTTATGGCTACACCTTC	CASSTGQGAIRYGYTF
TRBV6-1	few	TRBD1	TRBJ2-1	TGTGCCAGCAGTGAAGGGCTTCGACAGGGGAAGTTCTTC	CASSEGLRQGKFF
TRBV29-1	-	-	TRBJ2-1	TGCAGCCTCCGACGGGGCTACAATGAGCAGTTCTTC	CSLRRGYNEQFF
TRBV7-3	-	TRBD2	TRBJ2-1	TGTGCCAGCAGCTCTCTAGCGGGAGGTTACAATGAGCAGTTCTTC	CASSSLAGGYNEQFF
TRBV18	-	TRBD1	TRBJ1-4	TGTGCCAGCTCACCCCGCACAGGGGGGGCAGGCGAAAAACTGTTTTTT	CASSPRTGGAGEKLFF
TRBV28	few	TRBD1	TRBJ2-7	TGTGCCAGCAGTACAGGGGGCGACGAGCAGTACTTC	CASSTGGDEQYF
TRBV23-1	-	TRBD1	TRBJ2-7	TGCGCCAGAGGAAACCGGGACAGAGGTTACGAGCAGTACTTC	CARGNRDRGYEQYF
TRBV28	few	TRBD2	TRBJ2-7	TGTGCCAGCAGTCTCCCTCGGGCTAGCGGTAGGCGGTACTTC	CASSLPRASGRRYF
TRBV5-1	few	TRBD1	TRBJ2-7	TGCGCCAGCAGCCTAACCCCGGGACAGGGATCCGAGCAGTACTTC	CASSLTPGQGSEQYF
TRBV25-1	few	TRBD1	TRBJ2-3	TGTGCCAGCAGTAATACAGGGGGCTTCGCAGATACGCAGTATTTT	CASSNTGGFADTQYF
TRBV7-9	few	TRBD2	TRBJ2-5	TGTGCCAGCAGCCCCCCTAGCGGGAGGACAAACCAAGAGACCCAGTACTTC	CASSPPSGRTNQETQYF